These T cell receptor beta chains were read from a single sample in a study of monozygotic twins with inflammatory bowel disease. TCRdb reanalyzed the 5' RACE reads, giving one entry per CDR3 protein sequence and no DNA. The sample table includes about 300,000 distinct CDR3 sequences. Material for sequencing was blood. The origin of the receptors is a human donor with ulcerative colitis or Crohn's disease, or a healthy co-twin of an affected twin (not recorded which). CDR3s include the opening cysteine and the closing phenylalanine or tryptophan. The order of the fields is J gene, V gene, CDR3 protein.

J: TRBJ1-2; V: TRBV29-1; CDR3: CSVEVFANYGYTF
J: TRBJ1-2; V: TRBV18; CDR3: CASSPRDYGYTF
J: TRBJ1-4; V: TRBV2; CDR3: CASSLRRGLATNEKLFF
J: TRBJ1-3; V: TRBV7-2; CDR3: CASSLAQGGRSGNTIYF
J: TRBJ2-3; V: TRBV6-5; CDR3: CASSYSRGSAYSTDTQYF
J: TRBJ2-7; V: TRBV20-1; CDR3: CSAIGPPVMVYEQYF
J: TRBJ2-5; V: TRBV5-1; CDR3: CASSSRYADVGIETQYF
J: TRBJ2-2; V: TRBV19; CDR3: CASSKQVTGELFF
J: TRBJ2-2; V: TRBV10-3; CDR3: CAISENHLSSFTNTGELFF
J: TRBJ1-1; V: TRBV19; CDR3: CASTISGWTEAFF
J: TRBJ2-7; V: TRBV2; CDR3: CASSATGTGAYEQYF
J: TRBJ2-5; V: TRBV29-1; CDR3: CSVEFGESGQTQYF